A single sample is the source of the 14 T cell receptor beta chains below, sequenced in a study of T-cell memory formation after mild COVID-19. MiXCR, applied by TCRdb to the 5' RACE reads, yields one record per CDR3 protein. The sample consists of fewer than 200,000 distinct CDR3 sequences, roughly 18% of them appearing once. The sample consisted of PBMCs or a T cell subset sorted from them (not recorded which). Receptor source: a man aged 18 to 29 who had mild COVID-19 (a few samples of this study predate the infection). Cell type and time point are not known.

The V and J genes are TRBV2 and TRBJ2-5, with 8 bases identical to TRBD2. CDR3 size: 15 residues. Germline CDR1 is SNHLY and CDR2 is FYNNEI. The ends lost 3 bases at V and 5 bases at J; junction bases unmatched: 8. The CDR3 nucleotides are TGTGCCAGCAGTGACCAGCGGGGGCCTTGGGAGACCCAGTACTTC. Residues: CASSDQRGPWETQYF.

This clonotype was seen a few times. This chain uses TRBV9 with TRBJ1-1, with 9 bases identical to TRBD1. Germline assignment: CDR1 SGDLS and CDR2 YYNGEE. J gave up 2 bases and V 3 bases, and 8 bases lay outside the gene matches. The CDR3 consists of 16 residues. CDR3 amino acids: CASSGRLGQGNTEAFF. In DNA form, the CDR3 reads TGTGCCAGCAGCGGGCGGTTGGGACAGGGTAACACTGAAGCTTTCTTT.

The chain couples TRBV6-6 to TRBJ1-5; D may be TRBD1 (5 bases). Trimming stripped 5 bases from V and 6 bases from J, with 8 bases between. The CDR3 loop spans 12 amino acids. Germline V gene lookup returns CDR1 MNHNY and CDR2 SVGAGI (reference sequence). This chain's CDR3 is CASSPDSQPQHF. Written as DNA, the CDR3 is TGTGCCAGCAGTCCCGACAGTCAGCCCCAGCATTTT.

This clonotype was found a few times. This chain connects TRBV5-1 to TRBJ1-1; D remains ambiguous. CDR3 size: 14 residues. Trimming left V 0 bases short and J 4 bases short, with 10 bases between. Per germline, CDR1 SGHRS and CDR2 YFSETQ. CDR3 loop: CASSLGPASTEAFF. CDR3 bases: TGCGCCAGCAGCTTGGGACCTGCGAGCACTGAAGCTTTCTTT.

This clonotype was seen a handful of times. This chain uses TRBV7-2 with TRBJ2-1; a possible D gene is TRBD1 (6 bases). Germline V CDR1 and CDR2: SGHTA, FQGNSA. V was shortened by 7 bases and J by 0 bases, with 10 bases between the two germline ends. The CDR3 sequence is 14 residues long. CDR3 residues: CASTQGNSYNEQFF. CDR3 nucleotides: TGTGCCAGCACCCAGGGGAACTCCTACAATGAGCAGTTCTTC.

This clonotype has only a few counts. The chain carries TRBV20-1 and TRBJ1-2; unclear D gene. CDR3 length: 11 amino acids. The V gene's germline CDR1 is DFQATT and CDR2 SNEGSKA (reference sequence). V was clipped by 4 bases and J by 4 bases, with 7 bases between them. CDR3 nucleotide sequence: TGCAGTGCTACGACGCGCTATGGCTACACCTTC. Its protein product is CSATTRYGYTF.

This clonotype has just a few counts. The chain recombines TRBV19 with TRBJ1-1; D ambiguous. CDR3 length equals 13 residues. Germline CDR1 reads LNHDA; CDR2 reads SQIVND (reference sequence). Trimming cost V 9 bases and J 1 base, with 12 bases left between them. CDR3 loop: CASRIMGNTEAFF. CDR3 DNA: TGTGCCAGCCGTATAATGGGGAACACTGAAGCTTTCTTT. The complete variable domain, with remaining parts taken from reference TRBV19 and TRBJ1-1, reads DGGITQSPKYLFRKEGQNVTLSCEQNLNHDAMYWYRQDPGQGLRLIYYSQIVNDFQKGDIAEGYSVSREKKESFPLTVTSAQKNPTAFYLCASRIMGNTEAFFGQGTRLTVV.

A few counts support this clonotype. J is TRBJ1-6 and V is TRBV5-1, with D possibly TRBD1 on 6 matching bases. This CDR3 contains 13 residues. V lost 4 bases, J lost 9 bases, and 11 bases lay in between. Germline CDR1 and CDR2: SGHRS and YFSETQ. The chain's CDR3 is CASSTAGVSPLHF. In DNA form, the CDR3 reads TGCGCCAGCAGCACCGCAGGGGTTTCACCCCTCCACTTT.

V and J are TRBV11-3 and TRBJ2-1; D perhaps matches TRBD2 (5 bases). Trimming took off 2 bases at V and 7 bases at J, with 6 bases between the two ends. There are 12 residues in the CDR3. Germline V lookup: CDR1 SGHNT, CDR2 YENEEA. CDR3 sequence: CASSLTGNEQFF. Written as DNA, the CDR3 is TGTGCCAGCAGCTTAACGGGAAATGAGCAGTTCTTC.

This clonotype was detected only a few times. For the CDR3, the DNA is TGTGCCAGCAGTTCCGGGACAGGGGGCGATCAGCCCCAGCATTTT. It is translated as CASSSGTGGDQPQHF. J is TRBJ1-5 and V is TRBV28; 12 bases fit TRBD1. Per germline, CDR1 MDHEN and CDR2 SYDVKM. V trimming: 4 bases; J trimming: 5 bases; junction bases outside the gene matches: 3. This CDR3 contains 15 residues.

The V call is TRBV4-3, the J call TRBJ1-2; perhaps TRBD1 as D (5 bases). V was cut by 4 bases and J by 2 bases, with 11 bases left in between. CDR1 and CDR2 from the germline V gene are LGHNA and YSLEER. The CDR3 is made up of 14 amino acids. CDR3 nucleotides: TGCGCCAGCAGCCGGGGGGAGGGGAACTATGGCTACACCTTC. This codes for CASSRGEGNYGYTF.

CDR3 DNA: TGTGCCAGCAGCAGCCGGGACACTCGTTTTAATTCACCCCTCCACTTT. Residues: CASSSRDTRFNSPLHF. The gene calls are TRBV21-1 and TRBJ1-6; the listed D gene, TRBD1, was not tested against the DNA. TRBV21-1 is an annotated pseudogene. CDR3 length equals 16 residues.

A remark on this clonotype: Since the CDR3 does not end with the conserved phenylalanine or tryptophan, this likely comes from a read error. This rearrangement joins TRBV12-3 or TRBV12-4 to TRBJ1-1; 8 nucleotides align to TRBD1. CDR3 length: 13 amino acids. Trimming at V came to 4 bases and at J to 7 bases, leaving 5 bases not matched to a gene. CDR3 amino acids: CASSSQGEGEAFL. For the CDR3, the DNA is TGTGCCAGCAGTTCACAGGGGGAGGGTGAAGCTTTCCTT.

The chain joins TRBV5-1 to TRBJ1-6, with TRBD1 matching 8 bases. Germline V gives CDR1 SGHRS, CDR2 YFSETQ. Trimming took 4 bases from V and 5 from J; bases not matched to a gene: 5. The CDR3 sequence is 15 residues long. The CDR3 DNA is TGCGCCAGCAGCCTCGTACAGGGGGATAATTCACCCCTCCACTTT. Translating gives CASSLVQGDNSPLHF.